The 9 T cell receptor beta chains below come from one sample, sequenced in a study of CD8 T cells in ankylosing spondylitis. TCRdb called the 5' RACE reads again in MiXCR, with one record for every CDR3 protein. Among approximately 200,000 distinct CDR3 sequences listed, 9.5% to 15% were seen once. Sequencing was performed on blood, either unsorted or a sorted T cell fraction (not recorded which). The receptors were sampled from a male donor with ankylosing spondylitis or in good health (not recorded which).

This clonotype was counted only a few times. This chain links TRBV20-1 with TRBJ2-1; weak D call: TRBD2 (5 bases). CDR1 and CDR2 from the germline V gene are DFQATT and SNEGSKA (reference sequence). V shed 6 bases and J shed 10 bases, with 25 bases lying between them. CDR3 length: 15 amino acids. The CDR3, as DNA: TGCAGTGCCCTTTTACTAGGGCCTAGGAGGAGGGAGCAGTTCTTC. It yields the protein CSALLLGPRRREQFF.

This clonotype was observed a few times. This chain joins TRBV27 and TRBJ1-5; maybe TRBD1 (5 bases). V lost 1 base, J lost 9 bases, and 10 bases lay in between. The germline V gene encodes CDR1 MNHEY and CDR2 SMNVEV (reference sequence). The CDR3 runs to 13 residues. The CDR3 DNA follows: TGTGCCAGCAGTTTATGGGACCGTGGGCCCCAGCATTTT. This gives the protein CASSLWDRGPQHF.

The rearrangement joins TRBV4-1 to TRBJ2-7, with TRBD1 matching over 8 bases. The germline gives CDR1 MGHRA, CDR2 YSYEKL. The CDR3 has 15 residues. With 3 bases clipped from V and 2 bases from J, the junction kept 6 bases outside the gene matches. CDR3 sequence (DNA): TGCGCCAGCAGCCATACAGGGGGAAGGGCCTACGAGCAGTACTTC. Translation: CASSHTGGRAYEQYF.

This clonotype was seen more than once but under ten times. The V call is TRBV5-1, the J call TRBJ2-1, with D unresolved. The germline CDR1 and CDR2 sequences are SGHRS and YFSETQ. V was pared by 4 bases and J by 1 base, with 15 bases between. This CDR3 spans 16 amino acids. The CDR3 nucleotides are TGCGCCAGCAGCGCCCCAGGCGTCGATTCCTACAATGAGCAGTTCTTC. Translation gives CASSAPGVDSYNEQFF.

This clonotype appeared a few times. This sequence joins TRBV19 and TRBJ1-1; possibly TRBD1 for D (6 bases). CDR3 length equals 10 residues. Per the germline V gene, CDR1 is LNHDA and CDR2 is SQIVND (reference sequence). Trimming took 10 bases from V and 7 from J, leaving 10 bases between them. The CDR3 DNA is TGTGCCACCGGGACATTTGAAGCTTTCTTT. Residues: CATGTFEAFF.

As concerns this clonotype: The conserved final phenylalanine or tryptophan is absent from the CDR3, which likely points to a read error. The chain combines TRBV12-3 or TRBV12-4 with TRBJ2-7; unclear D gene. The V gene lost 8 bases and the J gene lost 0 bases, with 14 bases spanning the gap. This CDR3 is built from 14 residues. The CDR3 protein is CASSYSESSYEQYS. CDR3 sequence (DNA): TGTGCCAGCTCATACAGTGAAAGCTCCTACGAGCAGTACTCC.

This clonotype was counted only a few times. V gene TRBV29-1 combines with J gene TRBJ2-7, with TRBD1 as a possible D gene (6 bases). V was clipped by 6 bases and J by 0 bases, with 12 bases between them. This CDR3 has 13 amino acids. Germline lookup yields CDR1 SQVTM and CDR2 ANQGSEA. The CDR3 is CSVEMDSSYEQYF. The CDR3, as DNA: TGCAGCGTCGAAATGGACAGCTCCTACGAGCAGTACTTC.

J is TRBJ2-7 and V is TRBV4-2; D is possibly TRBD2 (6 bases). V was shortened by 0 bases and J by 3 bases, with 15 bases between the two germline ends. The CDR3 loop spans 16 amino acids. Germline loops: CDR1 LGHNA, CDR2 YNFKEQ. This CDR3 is CASSQDPGLSLYEQYF. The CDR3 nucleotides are TGTGCCAGCAGCCAAGATCCGGGACTTTCTCTCTACGAGCAGTACTTC.

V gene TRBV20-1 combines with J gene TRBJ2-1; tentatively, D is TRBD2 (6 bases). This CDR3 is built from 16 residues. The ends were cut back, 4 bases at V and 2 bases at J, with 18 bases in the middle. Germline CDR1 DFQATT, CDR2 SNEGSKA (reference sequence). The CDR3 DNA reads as TGCAGTGCTAAACCTCTAGGAGGGTTTACCTACAATGAGCAGTTCTTC. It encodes CSAKPLGGFTYNEQFF.